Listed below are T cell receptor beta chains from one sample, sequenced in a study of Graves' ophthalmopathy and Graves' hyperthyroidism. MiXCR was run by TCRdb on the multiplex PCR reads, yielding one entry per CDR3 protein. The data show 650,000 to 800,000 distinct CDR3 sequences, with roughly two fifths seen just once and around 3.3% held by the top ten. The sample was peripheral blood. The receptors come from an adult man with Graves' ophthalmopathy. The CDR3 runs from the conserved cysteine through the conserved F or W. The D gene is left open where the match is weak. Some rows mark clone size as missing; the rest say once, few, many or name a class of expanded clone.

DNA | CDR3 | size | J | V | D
TGTGCCAGCGTTGAACAGTCCGCTGGAAACACCATATATTTT | CASVEQSAGNTIYF | . | TRBJ1-3 | TRBV25-1 | .
TGTGCCAGCAGCCCCCGGTCCGCGGGGGGATCACCCCTCCACTTT | CASSPRSAGGSPLHF | many | TRBJ1-6 | TRBV7-8 | .
TGCAGCGCCTCCCCCCCGGGACAGGGGCCGTATGGCTACACCTTC | CSASPPGQGPYGYTF | . | TRBJ1-2 | TRBV29-1 | TRBD1
TGTGCCAGCAGCTACGGCGGGGGACTAGCGGGATCCTACGAGCAGTACTTC | CASSYGGGLAGSYEQYF | many | TRBJ2-7 | TRBV7-2 | TRBD2
TGTGCCAGCAGACGGGGGGACGAGACGGCTGGCTACACCTTC | CASRRGDETAGYTF | . | TRBJ1-2 | TRBV10-3 | .
TGTGCCAGCAGCTTAGTTCCAGGGATTGGGTCACAAGAGACCCAGTACTTC | CASSLVPGIGSQETQYF | many | TRBJ2-5 | TRBV11-2 | .
TGTGCCAGCAGGGAACCACAGCGAACCTATGGCTACACCTTC | CASREPQRTYGYTF | few | TRBJ1-2 | TRBV6-1 | .
TGTGCCAGCAACTACCTGACAGGGGAGAACACTGAAGCTTTCTTT | CASNYLTGENTEAFF | few | TRBJ1-1 | TRBV7-3 | TRBD1
TGTGCCACCCAGATTGGGGTTGGGCAGCCCCAGCATTTT | CATQIGVGQPQHF | many | TRBJ1-5 | TRBV24-1 | .
TGTGCCAGTACGGGAGGGGATGAAAAACTGTTTTTT | CASTGGDEKLFF | . | TRBJ1-4 | TRBV10-3 | .
TGCAGTGCTAGGGGTCTGCGGGGGTCCTCCTACGAGCAGTACTTC | CSARGLRGSSYEQYF | many | TRBJ2-7 | TRBV20-1 | TRBD2
TGTGCCAGCAGCCCCCCCGCAGGGGTAGAAAAACTGTTTTTT | CASSPPAGVEKLFF | . | TRBJ1-4 | TRBV7-9 | .
TGCGCCAGCAGCTTGGGTGACACTGGGGCCAACGTCCTGACTTTC | CASSLGDTGANVLTF | few | TRBJ2-6 | TRBV5-1 | .
TGTGCCATCAGTGAGTCGTCCAGGGTCTACGAGCAGTACTTC | CAISESSRVYEQYF | many | TRBJ2-7 | TRBV10-3 | .
TGTGCCAGCAGTGGTAGGGGTGGCAATCAGCCCCAGTACTTC | CASSGRGGNQPQYF | . | TRBJ2-5 | TRBV2 | .
TGTGCCACCAGCAGAGATGGTATAGCGGGAGTATACGAGCAGTACTTC | CATSRDGIAGVYEQYF | many | TRBJ2-7 | TRBV15 | TRBD2
TGTGCCAGCAGTGCTCGGGACAGGGAGTACGAGCAGTACTTC | CASSARDREYEQYF | . | TRBJ2-7 | TRBV25-1 | TRBD1
TGTGCCATCAGTGATGGCGGGAGGGCCCCCTACGAGCAGTACTTC | CAISDGGRAPYEQYF | many | TRBJ2-7 | TRBV10-3 | TRBD2
TGTGCCAGCAGCGATACCGGGACACGCAACGTCGAGCAGTACTTC | CASSDTGTRNVEQYF | . | TRBJ2-7 | TRBV7-9 | .
TGCAGCGTGGCCCAGGTGGAGACCCAGTACTTC | CSVAQVETQYF | many | TRBJ2-5 | TRBV29-1 | .
TGTGCCATCAGTAGGGACAGGGGGGAGGAGACCCAGTACTTC | CAISRDRGEETQYF | . | TRBJ2-5 | TRBV10-3 | TRBD1
TGTGCCAGCTCACCAACAGGGGTCGGTGAAAAACTGTTTTTT | CASSPTGVGEKLFF | . | TRBJ1-4 | TRBV6-5 | TRBD1
TGCAGCAGTGAGGGACTAGACACCGGGGAGCTGTTTTTT | CSSEGLDTGELFF | . | TRBJ2-2 | TRBV29-1 | TRBD2
TGTGCCAGCAGCAGGACAGGGTTT | CASSRTGF | once | TRBJ1-4 | TRBV12-3/TRBV12-4 | TRBD1
TGTGCCAGCATTGACCCGGGGTGGAGGGCCCAGCATTTT | CASIDPGWRAQHF | . | TRBJ1-5 | TRBV3-1 | .
TGTGCCAGCAGCTTGGCCTCAGGGGGTAGGACTGAAGCTTTCTTT | CASSLASGGRTEAFF | few | TRBJ1-1 | TRBV5-6 | TRBD1
TGCGCCAGCAGACCAAATTGGGATAGCAATCAGCCCCAGCATTTT | CASRPNWDSNQPQHF | . | TRBJ1-5 | TRBV4-1 | .
TGTGCCAGCAGTTATTCGCTAGCGGGAGGGTACGAGCAGTACTTC | CASSYSLAGGYEQYF | few | TRBJ2-7 | TRBV19 | TRBD2
TGTGCCATCAGTGAGACCGGGCCTAATCAGCCCCAGCATTTT | CAISETGPNQPQHF | once | TRBJ1-5 | TRBV10-3 | .
TGTGCCACACGGGACCGCGGGGCTCATCCCACCGAGCAGTACTTC | CATRDRGAHPTEQYF | . | TRBJ2-7 | TRBV10-3 | .
TGTGCTACAGCGGGTAGCTCCTACGAGCAGTACTTC | CATAGSSYEQYF | . | TRBJ2-7 | TRBV2 | .
TGTGCCAGCAGCCAAGATAAGGGTTTAGGTTCACCCCTCCACTTT | CASSQDKGLGSPLHF | few | TRBJ1-6 | TRBV3-1 | .
TGTGCCAGCAGTGAGCGGACAGGGGGAGGCAATTCACCCCTCCACTTT | CASSERTGGGNSPLHF | . | TRBJ1-6 | TRBV12-3/TRBV12-4 | TRBD1
. | CASSYLGQGASGSCFF | . | TRBJ2-2 | TRBV10-3 | .
TGTGCCACCAGTGACCCCCTCACTTCTGAAGCTTTCTTT | CATSDPLTSEAFF | many | TRBJ1-1 | TRBV24-1 | .
TGTGCCAGCAGCTATACGACAGGTCCTAATGAAAAACTGTTTTTT | CASSYTTGPNEKLFF | . | TRBJ1-4 | TRBV7-9 | .
TGTGCCATCAGTGAGGGGACTGTGAACACTGAAGCTTTCTTT | CAISEGTVNTEAFF | many | TRBJ1-1 | TRBV10-3 | .
TGTGCCAGCAGCCAAAGTAGCAATCAGCCCCAGCATTTT | CASSQSSNQPQHF | many | TRBJ1-5 | TRBV14 | .
TGTGCCAGCAAAGGAGGGCAGGGGGCTACCCGGGAGCTGTTTTTT | CASKGGQGATRELFF | many | TRBJ2-2 | TRBV12-3/TRBV12-4 | TRBD1
TGTGCCAGCATCGGCCGGGACAGGGCTATTGGCAACTTC | CASIGRDRAIGNF | many | TRBJ2-7 | TRBV2 | TRBD1
TGTGCCAGCAGCATCGGGAGCCCCAGGGGAGGGGCCAACGTCCTGACTTTC | CASSIGSPRGGANVLTF | many | TRBJ2-6 | TRBV11-2 | .
TGTGCCAGCAGCTTTTCCCGGACGTCTGAAAAACTGTTTTTT | CASSFSRTSEKLFF | few | TRBJ1-4 | TRBV11-2 | .
TGTGCCAGTAGTACCTGGACGGGTTTAGTGAACACTGAAGCTTTCTTT | CASSTWTGLVNTEAFF | many | TRBJ1-1 | TRBV19 | .
TGTGCCAGTAGCACAGGTATCGATAACGAGCAGTACTTC | CASSTGIDNEQYF | many | TRBJ2-7 | TRBV19 | .
TGTGCCAGCAGTTACAGGTCTGGGGAGACCCAGTACTTC | CASSYRSGETQYF | many | TRBJ2-5 | TRBV12-3/TRBV12-4 | .